Presented here are 3 T cell receptor beta chains from one specimen sequenced in a study of blood T cells in healthy people across ages. Sample-barcoded 5' priming and a J-beta primer mix drove a second PCR of 7 to 11 cycles. TCRdb re-called the 5' RACE reads with MiXCR, one entry per CDR3 protein. Of 1.5 million to 2 million distinct CDR3 sequences listed, about 30% are singletons. Input material: blood. All receptors come from a woman aged 25-40 years in good health.

V is TRBV28 and J is TRBJ1-2; D not certain. There are 12 residues in the CDR3. Germline-derived CDR1 and CDR2 are MDHEN and SYDVKM. The V and J ends lost 3 bases and 7 bases respectively, with 9 bases between them. The CDR3: CASSLQDLGYTF. The CDR3 nucleotides read TGTGCCAGCAGTTTGCAGGACCTTGGCTACACCTTC.

The chain uses TRBV3-1 and TRBJ2-3; D uncertain. V was trimmed by 5 bases and J by 4 bases, leaving 13 bases between them. The germline CDR1 and CDR2 sequences are LGHDT and YNNKEL (reference sequence). The CDR3 is made up of 14 amino acids. The CDR3 spells CASSYQVSPDTQYF. The CDR3 DNA follows: TGTGCCAGCAGCTATCAAGTATCCCCAGATACGCAGTATTTT.

The chain employs TRBV6-1 and TRBJ1-2, with D possibly TRBD1 on 5 matching bases. Trimming shortened V by 6 bases and J by 6 bases, and 11 bases separated the two germline ends. CDR1 is MNHNS and CDR2 is SASEGT in the germline V gene. This CDR3 spans 12 amino acids. CDR3 amino acids: CASRTARDGYTF. DNA of the CDR3: TGTGCCAGCAGGACAGCAAGAGATGGCTACACCTTC.